Each of the 20 T cell receptor beta chains below was sequenced from the same sample in a study of T cells in Graves' hyperthyroidism and ophthalmopathy. Researchers took RNA transcripts and amplified the TCR beta CDR3 regions from them. Primed by the HTBI set, a first-round RT-PCR was run on the TCR CDR3. TCRdb itself ran the multiplex PCR reads through MiXCR, one entry per CDR3 protein. The sample consists of about 400,000 distinct CDR3 sequences, about 15% of them appearing once. Material for sequencing was blood. The receptors were gathered from a woman aged 18-35 years with Graves' hyperthyroidism.

This clonotype was found many times. The chain uses TRBV20-1 and TRBJ1-2, with D unresolved. Germline CDR1 DFQATT, CDR2 SNEGSKA (reference sequence). Between the trimmed V and J ends, which lost 1 base and 4 bases, there was a span of 13 bases. This CDR3 is built from 14 residues. The CDR3 here is CSARVLQESYGYTF. CDR3 sequence (DNA): TGCAGTGCTAGAGTTCTCCAGGAATCCTATGGCTACACCTTC.

V gene TRBV6-1 combines with J gene TRBJ2-1, with a possible D match to TRBD2 (6 bases). CDR3 size: 14 residues. The V and J ends lost 1 base and 11 bases respectively, with 15 bases between them. Germline V gene sequence: CDR1 MNHNS, CDR2 SASEGT. The CDR3 loop is CASSEGDWRRKQFF. The CDR3 region has the DNA TGTGCCAGCAGTGAAGGGGACTGGAGGCGAAAGCAGTTCTTC.

In its sample, this clonotype was seen once. The chain uses TRBV30 and TRBJ2-7; maybe TRBD1 (6 bases). The CDR3 is 14 amino acids. The germline V gene encodes CDR1 GTSNPN and CDR2 SVGIG (reference sequence). V was cut by 5 bases and J by 5 bases, with 19 bases left in between. The CDR3 DNA follows: TGTGCCTGGGGGGAACAGGGCGTAAGTAACGAGCAGTACTTC. Translated: CAWGEQGVSNEQYF.

Details on this clonotype: One base away lies a much larger clone, so this may be a sequencing read error. The V gene is TRBV6-1, the J gene TRBJ2-7; TRBD2 matches 14 bases. The CDR3 length is 16 residues. V shed 3 bases, J shed 5 bases, and the junction held 6 bases outside the gene matches. The germline V gene has CDR1 MNHNS and CDR2 SASEGT. The CDR3 region is CASSDHGTSGRDEQYF. DNA for the CDR3: TGTGCCAGCAGTGACCATGGGACTAGCGGGAGAGACGAGCAGTACTTC.

The chain carries TRBV27 and TRBJ1-2; no reliable D call. V was cut by 3 bases and J by 4 bases, with 9 bases left in between. The CDR3 is 13 amino acids. Germline V gene sequence: CDR1 MNHEY, CDR2 SMNVEV (reference sequence). CDR3 in DNA: TGTGCCAGCAGTTTGGAGGGTACCTATGGCTACACCTTC. Protein: CASSLEGTYGYTF.

A remark on this clonotype: Its ends do not fully match the called genes, so a read error is possible. The CDR3: CASSLGGTFMNTEVFF. CDR3 DNA: TGTGCCAGCAGCTTAGGAGGCACGTTCATGAACACTGAAGTTTTCTTT. The chain recombines TRBV11-2 with TRBJ1-1; D is undetermined. The CDR3 loop spans 16 amino acids. The germline gives CDR1 SGHAT, CDR2 FQNNGV.

The chain combines TRBV12-3 or TRBV12-4 with TRBJ2-7; the match to TRBD2 covers 13 bases. The CDR3 is 15 residues long. V trimming: 6 bases; J trimming: 9 bases; junction bases outside the gene matches: 11. This chain's CDR3 is CASSPGLAGEGGQYF. CDR3 sequence (DNA): TGTGCCAGCAGCCCCGGACTAGCGGGAGAGGGGGGGCAGTACTTC.

This clonotype showed up many times. V gene TRBV6-1 combines with J gene TRBJ1-5, with D hard to call. Germline loops: CDR1 MNHNS, CDR2 SASEGT. The CDR3 extends over 16 amino acids. The V end was cut by 5 bases, the J end by 0 bases, with 14 bases between. The CDR3 region is CASSSVGLISNQPQHF. CDR3 bases: TGTGCCAGCAGTTCCGTAGGACTGATTAGCAATCAGCCCCAGCATTTT.

This clonotype was seen a handful of times. The chain couples TRBV6-1 to TRBJ1-2; weak D call: TRBD1 (6 bases). Germline loops: CDR1 MNHNS, CDR2 SASEGT. The CDR3 consists of 15 residues. The V end lost 8 bases, the J end lost 2 bases, and 18 bases lay between the germline ends. This CDR3 is CASAPSGHSNYGYTF. DNA for the CDR3: TGTGCCAGCGCCCCGTCGGGACACTCCAACTATGGCTACACCTTC.

The V call is TRBV4-1, the J call TRBJ1-5; perhaps TRBD1 as D (5 bases). V was shortened by 0 bases and J by 7 bases, with 10 bases between the two germline ends. The CDR3 has 14 residues. Looked up from germline, CDR1 is MGHRA and CDR2 is YSYEKL. The CDR3 sequence: CASSQDAGWQPQHF. The CDR3 DNA reads as TGCGCCAGCAGCCAAGATGCAGGGTGGCAGCCCCAGCATTTT.

On this clonotype: A read error may explain this, as a much larger clone is one base away. The chain recombines TRBV10-3 with TRBJ2-1; the D is unclear. The CDR3 contains 17 residues. Germline V gene data show CDR1 as ENHRY and CDR2 as SYGVKD. CDR3 nucleotides: TGTGCCATCAGTGATCGGACGGCGTCCAGCTCCTACAATGGGCAGTTCTTC. It translates to CAISDRTASSSYNGQFF.

This clonotype was seen many times. V usage is TRBV24-1 and J usage is TRBJ2-2; TRBD1 agrees at 7 bases. Germline V gives CDR1 KGHDR, CDR2 SFDVKD. Trimming removed 3 bases from V and 5 bases from J; junction bases left unmatched: 5. CDR3 length: 15 amino acids. CDR3 nucleotides: TGTGCCACCAGTGATAAGGGGGCAGGAACCGGGGAGCTGTTTTTT. This encodes CATSDKGAGTGELFF.

This clonotype was seen at least ten times. The chain combines TRBV6-5 with TRBJ2-3; D is uncertain. CDR1 is MNHEY and CDR2 is SVGAGI in the germline V gene. Deletions cut 0 bases from V and 0 bases from J, with 13 bases between. This CDR3 has 17 amino acids. As DNA, the CDR3 is TGTGCCAGCAGTTACTCAGTGACACCAACTAGCACAGATACGCAGTATTTT. As protein: CASSYSVTPTSTDTQYF.

This sequence joins TRBV27 and TRBJ2-2; D is undetermined. The CDR3 sequence is 13 residues long. V gave up 8 bases and J gave up 13 bases, with 20 bases separating them. The germline V gene encodes CDR1 MNHEY and CDR2 SMNVEV (reference sequence). The chain's CDR3 is CASATSTPKRLFF. CDR3 sequence (DNA): TGTGCCAGCGCCACGTCTACTCCCAAAAGGCTGTTTTTT.

This clonotype was seen many times. The rearrangement joins TRBV6-1 to TRBJ1-6, with D hard to call. Germline lookup yields CDR1 MNHNS and CDR2 SASEGT. V was clipped by 6 bases and J by 7 bases, with 10 bases between them. This CDR3 is 13 amino acids long. CDR3 in DNA: TGTGCCAGCAGACCGGACCCCAATTCACCCCTCCACTTT. Encoded protein: CASRPDPNSPLHF.

This clonotype was counted a few times. The chain links TRBV30 to TRBJ1-6, with unresolved D. The CDR3 spans 14 residues. Between the trimmed V and J ends, which lost 1 base and 5 bases, there was a span of 9 bases. Germline V lookup: CDR1 GTSNPN, CDR2 SVGIG (reference sequence). The CDR3 sequence: CAWSGATHNSPLHF. CDR3 coding DNA: TGTGCCTGGAGTGGTGCCACCCATAATTCACCCCTCCACTTT.

V gene TRBV20-1 combines with J gene TRBJ2-5, with 11 bases matching TRBD1. Unmatched junction bases numbered 5, after V lost 1 base and J lost 7 bases. Germline-derived CDR1 and CDR2 are DFQATT and SNEGSKA (reference sequence). The CDR3 extends over 14 amino acids. The CDR3 DNA follows: TGCAGTGCTAGAGCCGGGACAGGGGGGGTGACCCAGTACTTC. Translation gives CSARAGTGGVTQYF.

This clonotype showed up just a few times. The chain is built from TRBV15 and TRBJ1-5; TRBD1 might be the D (6 bases). CDR1 and CDR2 from the germline V gene are LNHNV and YYDKDF (reference sequence). The CDR3 runs to 20 residues. V was cut by 0 bases and J by 3 bases, with 24 bases left in between. The chain's CDR3 is CATSRDQGQPRPIYNQPQHF. The CDR3, as DNA: TGTGCCACCAGCAGAGATCAGGGACAACCCCGGCCTATTTACAATCAGCCCCAGCATTTT.

This clonotype appeared many times. This rearrangement joins TRBV5-5 to TRBJ1-5; D call uncertain. Trimming shortened V by 4 bases and J by 11 bases, and 16 bases separated the two germline ends. Germline V gene data show CDR1 as SGHKS and CDR2 as YYEKEE (reference sequence). This CDR3 spans 13 amino acids. The CDR3 DNA reads as TGTGCCAGCAGCCCCCGGGGTTTATCAGCCCAGCATTTT. Its translation: CASSPRGLSAQHF. Full variable domain (missing parts from reference TRBV5-5 and TRBJ1-5): DAGVTQSPTHLIKTRGQQVTLRCSPISGHKSVSWYQQVLGQGPQFIFQYYEKEERGRGNFPDRFSARQFPNYSSELNVNALLLGDSALYLCASSPRGLSAQHFGDGTRLSIL.

This clonotype was seen at least ten times. The chain joins TRBV27 to TRBJ2-7; no reliable D call. V was pared by 2 bases and J by 0 bases, with 11 bases between. Germline-derived CDR1 and CDR2 are MNHEY and SMNVEV (reference sequence). The CDR3 contains 15 residues. The CDR3 sequence is CASSLIGRSSYEQYF. The CDR3 region has the DNA TGTGCCAGCAGTTTAATAGGACGGAGCTCCTACGAGCAGTACTTC.